Shown below are 17 T cell receptor beta chains from a single sample sequenced in a study of cytomegalovirus exposure and HLA in healthy donors. 60 Vbeta and 13 Jbeta primers were used in PCR. Assay used: immunoSEQ multiplex PCR; TCRdb lists only in-frame clones, some missing. The sample includes about 92,000 clones, roughly 80% of them seen just once. Sequencing was done on a sample of PBMCs. These receptor sequences come from a girl under 10 years old in good health and CMV-seropositive.

The chain links TRBV5-5 to TRBJ2-1; 9 bases fit TRBD2. CDR1 is SGHKS, CDR2 YYEKEE, per germline (reference sequence). V lost 2 bases to trimming and J lost 3 bases; unmatched junction nucleotides: 3. CDR3 length: 15 amino acids. The CDR3 reads CASSFTSGFYNEQFF. CDR3 nucleotide sequence: TGTGCCAGCAGCTTTACTAGCGGGTTCTACAATGAGCAGTTCTTC. Variable domain in full (rest from reference TRBV5-5 and TRBJ2-1): DAGVTQSPTHLIKTRGQQVTLRCSPISGHKSVSWYQQVLGQGPQFIFQYYEKEERGRGNFPDRFSARQFPNYSSELNVNALLLGDSALYLCASSFTSGFYNEQFFGPGTRLTVL.

The chain couples TRBV15 to TRBJ2-5; 10 nucleotides line up with TRBD1. J lost 5 bases, V lost 3 bases, and 3 bases had no gene match. The CDR3 consists of 14 residues. The germline V gene encodes CDR1 LNHNV and CDR2 YYDKDF (reference sequence). The CDR3 loop is CATSRGQGRETQYF. The CDR3 DNA is TGTGCCACCAGCAGGGGACAGGGGAGGGAGACCCAGTACTTC.

The rearrangement uses TRBV2 and TRBJ1-4; D is ambiguous. Germline V CDR1 and CDR2: SNHLY, FYNNEI. This CDR3 contains 14 residues. Between the trimmed V and J ends, which lost 4 bases and 4 bases, there was a span of 10 bases. CDR3 nucleotide sequence: TGTGCCAGCAGTGGGAACAGCTATAATGAAAAACTGTTTTTT. As protein: CASSGNSYNEKLFF. Complete variable domain (other parts from reference TRBV2 and TRBJ1-4): EPEVTQTPSHQVTQMGQEVILRCVPISNHLYFYWYRQILGQKVEFLVSFYNNEISEKSEIFDDQFSVERPDGSNFTLKIRSTKLEDSAMYFCASSGNSYNEKLFFGSGTQLSVL.

This clone came up once. The J gene is TRBJ1-5, the V gene TRBV4-1, with D possibly TRBD1 on 6 matching bases. Per the germline V gene, CDR1 is MGHRA and CDR2 is YSYEKL. The CDR3 is made up of 14 amino acids. V was cut by 5 bases and J by 6 bases, with 14 bases left in between. CDR3 nucleotide sequence: TGCGCCAGCAGCTCCCGGGACATGCCTCAGCCCCAGCATTTT. Its translation: CASSSRDMPQPQHF.

The chain couples TRBV7-2 to TRBJ2-7; 8 nucleotides align to TRBD2. CDR3 length equals 15 residues. In germline, CDR1 is SGHTA, CDR2 FQGNSA. V was clipped by 5 bases and J by 6 bases; unmatched bases: 12. CDR3 DNA: TGTGCCAGCAGCGGGCGGGGCGGGAGGTTTGGCGAGCAGTACTTC. This encodes CASSGRGGRFGEQYF.

The V call is TRBV5-3, the J call TRBJ2-7, with TRBD1 matching over 7 bases. TRBV5-3 is known as an ORF, though its function is uncertain. This CDR3 spans 16 amino acids. V dropped 4 bases and J dropped 3; count of bases not matched to a gene: 13. CDR3 sequence (DNA): TGTGCCAGAAGCCCTGACAGGGCATTGGGAGTCTACGAGCAGTACTTC. This translates into CARSPDRALGVYEQYF.

The J gene is TRBJ2-7, the V gene TRBV6-6; perhaps TRBD1 as D (5 bases). The V gene's germline CDR1 is MNHNY and CDR2 SVGAGI (reference sequence). This CDR3 region has 11 residues. Trimming removed 6 bases at V and 8 bases at J, with 11 bases between. CDR3 in amino acids: CASSSLGQQYF. The CDR3 DNA reads as TGTGCCAGCAGCTCGTTGGGGCAGCAGTACTTC.

The CDR3: CATKDRGETQYF. The DNA for the CDR3 is TGTGCCACCAAGGACAGGGGAGAGACCCAGTACTTC. The chain joins TRBV2 to TRBJ2-5; 9 nucleotides line up with TRBD1. The CDR3 has 12 amino acids. CDR1 and CDR2 (germline): SNHLY, FYNNEI. V lost 10 bases to trimming and J lost 4 bases; unmatched junction nucleotides: 4.

Comments on this clone: This CDR3 is also generated by other DNA sequences in the sample. The chain recombines TRBV30 with TRBJ2-1; tentative D call: TRBD2 (6 bases). Germline V lookup: CDR1 GTSNPN, CDR2 SVGIG (reference sequence). This CDR3 contains 12 residues. V gave up 0 bases and J gave up 7 bases, with 7 bases separating them. The CDR3 is CAWSVSGNEQFF. The CDR3 nucleotides are TGTGCCTGGAGTGTAAGCGGGAATGAGCAGTTCTTC.

This chain uses TRBV28 with TRBJ2-7, with TRBD2 matching 7 bases. After removal of 6 bases from V and 3 bases from J, the junction contained 14 bases not matched to a gene. Germline V gene data show CDR1 as MDHEN and CDR2 as SYDVKM. CDR3 size: 16 residues. The CDR3 coding sequence is TGTGCCAGCAGCCACCCGGGGGGTCTAGCGTACTACGAGCAGTACTTC. This sequence encodes CASSHPGGLAYYEQYF.

The genes are TRBV29-1 and TRBJ2-7; a possible D gene is TRBD2 (6 bases). Germline V gene data show CDR1 as SQVTM and CDR2 as ANQGSEA. With 7 bases removed from V and 3 bases from J, the gap between germline ends came to 16 bases. This CDR3 has 13 residues. For the CDR3, the DNA is TGCAGCGCCCATTCCCGGGGGATCTACGAGCAGTACTTC. It yields the protein CSAHSRGIYEQYF.

This clone has a single count. The genes are TRBV10-3 and TRBJ2-2; D not certain. The V gene lost 5 bases and the J gene lost 0 bases, with 4 bases spanning the gap. CDR3 length equals 13 residues. From germline, CDR1 is ENHRY and CDR2 SYGVKD. CDR3 loop: CAISSSNTGELFF. DNA for the CDR3: TGTGCCATCAGTAGCTCGAACACCGGGGAGCTGTTTTTT.

The chain carries TRBV11-2 and TRBJ2-3; D is undetermined. The CDR3 length is 12 residues. CDR1 is SGHAT and CDR2 is FQNNGV in the germline V gene. Deletions cut 2 bases from V and 2 bases from J, with 2 bases between. The CDR3 DNA reads as TGTGCCAGCAGCTTATACACAGATACGCAGTATTTT. It encodes CASSLYTDTQYF.

The gene calls are TRBV6-5 and TRBJ2-5; 8 positions match TRBD2. The CDR3 runs 16 residues. V was clipped by 4 bases and J by 6 bases; unmatched bases: 13. From germline, CDR1 is MNHEY and CDR2 SVGAGI. The DNA of the CDR3 is TGTGCCAGCAGTTCAACGACTAGCGATATGGAAAAGACCCAGTACTTC. This sequence encodes CASSSTTSDMEKTQYF.

The rearrangement links TRBV29-1 to TRBJ2-1; a possible D gene is TRBD2 (6 bases). This CDR3 region has 13 residues. In germline, CDR1 is SQVTM, CDR2 ANQGSEA. V was trimmed by 5 bases and J by 9 bases, leaving 17 bases between them. DNA of the CDR3: TGCAGCGTTATAGGAGGGACCGGCAGTGAGCAGTTCTTC. Protein sequence: CSVIGGTGSEQFF.

This chain links TRBV9 with TRBJ1-5; D remains ambiguous. Germline V gene lookup returns CDR1 SGDLS and CDR2 YYNGEE. Trimming removed 0 bases from V and 4 bases from J, with 5 bases in between. The CDR3 length is 13 residues. The chain's CDR3 is CASSVGVNQPQHF. DNA of the CDR3: TGTGCCAGCAGCGTAGGAGTAAATCAGCCCCAGCATTTT.

J is TRBJ1-2 and V is TRBV30; D gene unclear. This CDR3 is built from 13 residues. The germline V and J ends were trimmed by 4 bases and 0 bases, with 9 bases remaining between them. Germline CDR1 is GTSNPN and CDR2 is SVGIG (reference sequence). CDR3: CAWMLQTNYGYTF. For the CDR3, the DNA is TGTGCCTGGATGCTACAGACTAACTATGGCTACACCTTC.